Included here is one T cell receptor (beta chain) sequence, with context. Its antigen remains unknown. Use of 60 Vbeta and 13 Jbeta primers characterized the PCR. The assay was immunoSEQ multiplex PCR, and TCRdb's table has in-frame clones only and misses some. Among 160,000 or so clones listed, around 88% were seen once. The sample is drawn from a study of cytomegalovirus exposure and HLA in healthy donors. CDR3 length: 15 amino acids. Germline CDR1 is MDHEN and CDR2 is SYDVKM. V was pared by 2 bases and J by 3 bases, with 3 bases of the junction left unmatched. Study outcomes and limitations: An observed cluster of highly shared sequence variants was recorded as a likely sequencing artifact.

This chain connects TRBV28 to TRBJ1-5, with TRBD1 identical over 8 bases. The specimen sequenced was PBMCs. The sequence was obtained from a woman aged 25 to 39 in good health and CMV-seronegative. The CDR3 nucleotides are TGTGCCAGCAGTTTACAGGGGGCGGTCAATCAGCCCCAGCATTTT. Protein sequence: CASSLQGAVNQPQHF.